A selection of T cell receptor beta chains follows, all from one sample in a study of PD-L1 blockade in urothelial cancer. Produced via immunoSEQ multiplex PCR; TCRdb's table is partial and in-frame only. The data hold tens of thousands of clones, with 84% observed a single time. This specimen consisted of PBMCs, obtained around atezolizumab (anti-PD-L1) treatment. The receptors here all came from a man in his fifties with urothelial cancer. Both conserved end residues are part of each CDR3. D genes are given only for firm matches. Only some rows state a clone size, as once, few, many or a class for expanded clones.

abundance: NA
v_gene: TRBV5-5
d_gene: NA
j_gene: TRBJ2-7
CDR3aa: CASREDTYEQYF
CDR3nt: TGTGCCAGCAGAGAGGACACCTACGAGCAGTACTTC

abundance: NA
v_gene: TRBV12-5
d_gene: TRBD1
j_gene: TRBJ2-7
CDR3aa: CASRWGQGYEQYF
CDR3nt: TGTGCTAGCCGCTGGGGACAGGGGTACGAGCAGTACTTC

abundance: NA
v_gene: TRBV27
d_gene: NA
j_gene: TRBJ2-1
CDR3aa: CASSAGYNEQFF
CDR3nt: TGTGCCAGCAGTGCAGGGTACAATGAGCAGTTCTTC

abundance: NA
v_gene: TRBV7-2
d_gene: NA
j_gene: TRBJ2-7
CDR3aa: CASSVGQNYEQYF
CDR3nt: TGTGCCAGCAGCGTAGGACAGAACTACGAGCAGTACTTC

abundance: NA
v_gene: TRBV5-1
d_gene: NA
j_gene: TRBJ1-1
CDR3aa: CASSQGQVTEAFF
CDR3nt: TGCGCCAGCAGCCAGGGTCAGGTCACTGAAGCTTTCTTT

abundance: once
v_gene: TRBV7-3
d_gene: NA
j_gene: TRBJ1-2
CDR3aa: CASSPGTGPPGGYGYTF
CDR3nt: TGTGCCAGCAGCCCGGGAACGGGACCACCTGGGGGGTATGGCTACACCTTC

abundance: NA
v_gene: TRBV7-6
d_gene: NA
j_gene: TRBJ2-1
CDR3aa: CASSFTSSSYNEQFF
CDR3nt: TGTGCCAGCAGCTTTACAAGTAGCAGCTACAATGAGCAGTTCTTC

abundance: NA
v_gene: TRBV5-3
d_gene: TRBD1
j_gene: TRBJ2-2
CDR3aa: CARSYPGGTGVSFTNTGELFF
CDR3nt: TGTGCCAGAAGCTACCCCGGAGGGACAGGGGTTTCCTTTACGAACACCGGGGAGCTGTTTTTT

abundance: few
v_gene: TRBV12-5
d_gene: NA
j_gene: TRBJ2-7
CDR3aa: CASGHPETGDSYEQYF
CDR3nt: TGTGCTAGTGGTCATCCGGAGACAGGAGACTCCTACGAGCAGTACTTC

abundance: NA
v_gene: TRBV6-5
d_gene: TRBD2
j_gene: TRBJ2-7
CDR3aa: CASTTGGSREQYF
CDR3nt: TGTGCCAGCACCACGGGGGGGAGTCGGGAGCAGTACTTC

abundance: NA
v_gene: TRBV11-3
d_gene: TRBD2
j_gene: TRBJ2-2
CDR3aa: CASSPAGVTGELFF
CDR3nt: TGTGCCAGCAGCCCGGCGGGGGTTACCGGGGAGCTGTTTTTT

abundance: NA
v_gene: TRBV5-1
d_gene: NA
j_gene: TRBJ2-7
CDR3aa: CASSWGTAYEQYF
CDR3nt: TGCGCCAGCAGCTGGGGCACTGCCTACGAGCAGTACTTC

abundance: NA
v_gene: TRBV28
d_gene: NA
j_gene: TRBJ2-2
CDR3aa: CASSLSGELFF
CDR3nt: TGTGCCAGCAGTTTGAGCGGGGAGCTGTTTTTT

abundance: NA
v_gene: TRBV10-3
d_gene: TRBD1
j_gene: TRBJ2-7
CDR3aa: CAIRRQGTLYEQYF
CDR3nt: TGTGCCATCAGAAGACAGGGTACCCTGTACGAGCAGTACTTC

abundance: NA
v_gene: TRBV9
d_gene: NA
j_gene: TRBJ2-1
CDR3aa: CASSGLAPPSHEQFF
CDR3nt: TGTGCCAGCAGCGGACTCGCCCCCCCTAGTCATGAGCAGTTCTTC

abundance: once
v_gene: TRBV6-5
d_gene: TRBD1
j_gene: TRBJ1-3
CDR3aa: CASSYSLQGRNTIYF
CDR3nt: TGTGCCAGCAGTTACTCGTTACAGGGGAGAAACACCATATATTTT

abundance: NA
v_gene: TRBV6-5
d_gene: NA
j_gene: TRBJ1-1
CDR3aa: CASSYSWDGSTEAFF
CDR3nt: TGTGCCAGCAGTTATTCCTGGGATGGGAGCACTGAAGCTTTCTTT

abundance: once
v_gene: TRBV30
d_gene: TRBD1
j_gene: TRBJ2-7
CDR3aa: CAWINTGTAYYEQYF
CDR3nt: TGTGCCTGGATCAATACCGGGACAGCCTACTACGAGCAGTACTTC

abundance: NA
v_gene: TRBV11-1
d_gene: TRBD2
j_gene: TRBJ2-7
CDR3aa: CASSSGGLARYSYEQYF
CDR3nt: TGTGCCAGCAGCTCCGGGGGACTAGCGCGGTATTCCTACGAGCAGTACTTC

abundance: few
v_gene: TRBV19
d_gene: NA
j_gene: TRBJ2-7
CDR3aa: CASRQGGSYEQYF
CDR3nt: TGTGCCAGTAGGCAGGGGGGATCCTACGAGCAGTACTTC

abundance: NA
v_gene: TRBV11-2
d_gene: NA
j_gene: TRBJ2-7
CDR3aa: CASSPSRGGGLGQYF
CDR3nt: TGTGCCAGCAGCCCTAGCAGAGGGGGAGGGCTTGGGCAGTACTTC

abundance: few
v_gene: TRBV12-5
d_gene: NA
j_gene: TRBJ1-5
CDR3aa: CASGTQGSNQPQHF
CDR3nt: TGTGCTAGTGGTACTCAGGGGAGCAATCAGCCCCAGCATTTT

abundance: NA
v_gene: TRBV2
d_gene: TRBD1
j_gene: TRBJ1-2
CDR3aa: CASRDRGLGGHTF
CDR3nt: TGTGCCAGCAGAGACAGGGGGTTGGGAGGCCACACCTTC

abundance: NA
v_gene: TRBV10-3
d_gene: NA
j_gene: TRBJ2-7
CDR3aa: CAIGGDRMITYEQYF
CDR3nt: TGTGCCATCGGGGGGGACAGGATGATCACCTACGAGCAGTACTTC

abundance: NA
v_gene: TRBV5-4
d_gene: TRBD2
j_gene: TRBJ2-3
CDR3aa: CASRDQRGSTDTQYF
CDR3nt: TGTGCCAGCAGAGACCAGCGGGGTAGCACAGATACGCAGTATTTT

abundance: NA
v_gene: TRBV7-2
d_gene: TRBD2
j_gene: TRBJ2-7
CDR3aa: CASSYSGPPLGFGYEQYF
CDR3nt: TGTGCCAGCAGCTATAGCGGGCCCCCCTTGGGGTTTGGCTACGAGCAGTACTTC

abundance: NA
v_gene: TRBV7-2
d_gene: TRBD2
j_gene: TRBJ2-3
CDR3aa: CASSGLAGGGLYF
CDR3nt: TGTGCCAGCAGCGGACTAGCGGGGGGGGGTTTGTATTTT

abundance: NA
v_gene: TRBV6-5
d_gene: TRBD1
j_gene: TRBJ1-5
CDR3aa: CASSYPDRVREEPQHF
CDR3nt: TGTGCCAGCAGTTACCCAGACAGGGTCAGGGAGGAGCCCCAGCATTTT

abundance: NA
v_gene: TRBV5-1
d_gene: TRBD2
j_gene: TRBJ2-1
CDR3aa: CASRNPPSGGVDEQFF
CDR3nt: TGCGCCAGCAGAAACCCCCCCAGCGGGGGGGTAGATGAGCAGTTCTTC

abundance: NA
v_gene: TRBV2
d_gene: NA
j_gene: TRBJ1-2
CDR3aa: CASSDTGNSHYTF
CDR3nt: TGTGCCAGCAGTGACACTGGAAACAGTCACTACACCTTC

abundance: NA
v_gene: TRBV7-9
d_gene: TRBD2
j_gene: TRBJ2-7
CDR3aa: CASSLGPGLLYEQYF
CDR3nt: TGTGCCAGCAGCCTAGGACCGGGACTACTCTACGAGCAGTACTTC

abundance: NA
v_gene: TRBV20-1
d_gene: TRBD1
j_gene: TRBJ2-5
CDR3aa: CSVLDRDFQYF
CDR3nt: TGCAGTGTTTTGGACAGGGATTTTCAGTACTTC

abundance: NA
v_gene: TRBV30
d_gene: NA
j_gene: TRBJ2-1
CDR3aa: CAWRPRREQFF
CDR3nt: TGTGCCTGGAGGCCCCGGAGGGAGCAGTTCTTC

abundance: NA
v_gene: TRBV27
d_gene: TRBD1
j_gene: TRBJ2-5
CDR3aa: CASSPDRGRLGRAYETQYF
CDR3nt: TGTGCCAGCAGCCCGGACAGGGGGCGCCTTGGCCGCGCCTATGAGACCCAGTACTTC

abundance: NA
v_gene: TRBV4-3
d_gene: NA
j_gene: TRBJ2-1
CDR3aa: CASSFLMSSYNEQFF
CDR3nt: TGCGCCAGCAGCTTTTTAATGAGCTCCTACAATGAGCAGTTCTTC

abundance: NA
v_gene: TRBV7-9
d_gene: NA
j_gene: TRBJ1-3
CDR3aa: CASSLAGSGNTIYF
CDR3nt: TGTGCCAGCAGCCTCGCGGGCTCTGGAAACACCATATATTTT

abundance: few
v_gene: TRBV27
d_gene: TRBD2
j_gene: TRBJ2-3
CDR3aa: CASSLLAGGSTDTQYF
CDR3nt: TGTGCCAGCAGTTTATTAGCGGGAGGCAGCACAGATACGCAGTATTTT

abundance: NA
v_gene: TRBV6-5
d_gene: NA
j_gene: TRBJ1-2
CDR3aa: CASSPLASPSPYTF
CDR3nt: TGTGCCAGCAGCCCCCTGGCTAGCCCCTCGCCCTACACCTTC

abundance: NA
v_gene: TRBV6-1
d_gene: TRBD2
j_gene: TRBJ2-1
CDR3aa: CASSEALLGGRTNNEQFF
CDR3nt: TGTGCCAGCAGTGAAGCGCTCTTGGGCGGGAGGACCAACAATGAGCAGTTCTTC

abundance: few
v_gene: TRBV28
d_gene: NA
j_gene: TRBJ1-2
CDR3aa: CASTPGKSGYTF
CDR3nt: TGTGCCAGCACCCCAGGGAAGAGTGGCTACACCTTC

abundance: NA
v_gene: TRBV7-3
d_gene: NA
j_gene: TRBJ2-2
CDR3aa: CASSRLGGELFF
CDR3nt: TGTGCCAGCAGCCGACTAGGTGGGGAGCTGTTTTTT

abundance: NA
v_gene: TRBV6-5
d_gene: NA
j_gene: TRBJ1-1
CDR3aa: CASKHLQGLMAFF
CDR3nt: TGTGCCAGCAAACACCTACAGGGTCTCATGGCTTTCTTT

abundance: NA
v_gene: TRBV5-4
d_gene: NA
j_gene: TRBJ2-7
CDR3aa: CASSLDYSYEQYF
CDR3nt: TGTGCCAGCAGCTTGGACTACTCCTACGAGCAGTACTTC

abundance: NA
v_gene: TRBV19
d_gene: TRBD1
j_gene: TRBJ2-7
CDR3aa: CASGGQGAYEQYF
CDR3nt: TGTGCCAGTGGCGGACAGGGGGCGTACGAGCAGTACTTC

abundance: NA
v_gene: TRBV2
d_gene: NA
j_gene: TRBJ2-4
CDR3aa: CASSVGSDIQYF
CDR3nt: TGTGCCAGCAGTGTCGGTAGCGACATTCAGTACTTC

abundance: NA
v_gene: TRBV5-1
d_gene: TRBD2
j_gene: TRBJ2-4
CDR3aa: CASSITSGGVAKNIQYF
CDR3nt: TGCGCCAGCAGCATTACTAGCGGGGGGGTAGCCAAAAACATTCAGTACTTC

abundance: NA
v_gene: TRBV6-5
d_gene: NA
j_gene: TRBJ1-2
CDR3aa: CASSYSRVQGYTF
CDR3nt: TGTGCCAGCAGTTACTCCCGGGTCCAGGGCTACACCTTC

abundance: NA
v_gene: TRBV5-6
d_gene: NA
j_gene: TRBJ2-2
CDR3aa: CASSLFPRQDELFF
CDR3nt: TGTGCCAGCAGCTTGTTTCCTCGACAGGACGAGCTGTTTTTT

abundance: NA
v_gene: TRBV6-5
d_gene: NA
j_gene: TRBJ2-5
CDR3aa: CASREGPHSQETQYF
CDR3nt: TGTGCCAGCAGGGAGGGACCCCATTCTCAAGAGACCCAGTACTTC

abundance: NA
v_gene: TRBV28
d_gene: TRBD2
j_gene: TRBJ2-1
CDR3aa: CASSPGTSNEQFF
CDR3nt: TGTGCCAGCAGTCCCGGGACTAGCAATGAGCAGTTCTTC